The clone carrying this T cell receptor beta chain was detected many times. No antigen is known for it. The sample belongs to a study of T-cell reconstitution after alpha-beta-depleted transplantation in children. Study-level results: Several hundred rapidly expanded clones from non-depleted graft cells reportedly supplied alpha-beta T cells about two months post-transplant. The high TCRbeta diversity at day 60 in some patients came from surviving recipient T cells and thymic progenitors. The main origin of T-cell counts and diversity one year after transplant was newly produced T cells.

J lost 5 bases, V lost 0 bases, and 8 bases had no gene match. CDR1 is SGHKS, CDR2 YYEKEE, per germline (reference sequence). The CDR3 is made up of 17 amino acids. It was with unique molecular identifiers that the TCRbeta library was prepared. A single record per CDR3 protein comes from TCRdb applying MiXCR to the PCR reads. This table has 670,000 or so distinct CDR3 sequences, around 13% appearing once. This clonotype was obtained from a girl aged 2-15 years with congenital amegakaryocytic thrombocytopenia, due to receive a stem cell transplant. This chain connects TRBV5-5 to TRBJ1-1; 12 nucleotides agree with TRBD1. Sample: PBMCs, taken before TCRalphabeta/CD19-depleted stem cell transplant. CDR3 DNA sequence: TGTGCCAGCAGCTTGGGAGCCGGGACAGGGGGCACGACTGAAGCTTTCTTT. Its translation is CASSLGAGTGGTTEAFF.